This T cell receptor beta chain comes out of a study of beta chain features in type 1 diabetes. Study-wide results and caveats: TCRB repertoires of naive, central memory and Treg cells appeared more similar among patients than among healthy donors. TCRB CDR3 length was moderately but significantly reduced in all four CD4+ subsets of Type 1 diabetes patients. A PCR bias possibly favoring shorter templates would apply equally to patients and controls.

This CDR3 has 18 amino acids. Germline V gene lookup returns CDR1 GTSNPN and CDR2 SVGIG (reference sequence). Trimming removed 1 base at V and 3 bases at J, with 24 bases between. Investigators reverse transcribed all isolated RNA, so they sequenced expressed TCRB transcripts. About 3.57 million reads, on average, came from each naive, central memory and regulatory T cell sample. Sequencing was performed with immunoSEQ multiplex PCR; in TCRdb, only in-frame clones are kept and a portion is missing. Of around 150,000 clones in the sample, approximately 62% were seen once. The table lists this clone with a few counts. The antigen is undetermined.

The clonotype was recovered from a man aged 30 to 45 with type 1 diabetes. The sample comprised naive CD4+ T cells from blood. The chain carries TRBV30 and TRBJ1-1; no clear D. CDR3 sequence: CAWSELSWALGLHTEAFF. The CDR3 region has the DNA TGTGCCTGGAGTGAACTTAGTTGGGCATTGGGATTGCACACTGAAGCTTTCTTT.